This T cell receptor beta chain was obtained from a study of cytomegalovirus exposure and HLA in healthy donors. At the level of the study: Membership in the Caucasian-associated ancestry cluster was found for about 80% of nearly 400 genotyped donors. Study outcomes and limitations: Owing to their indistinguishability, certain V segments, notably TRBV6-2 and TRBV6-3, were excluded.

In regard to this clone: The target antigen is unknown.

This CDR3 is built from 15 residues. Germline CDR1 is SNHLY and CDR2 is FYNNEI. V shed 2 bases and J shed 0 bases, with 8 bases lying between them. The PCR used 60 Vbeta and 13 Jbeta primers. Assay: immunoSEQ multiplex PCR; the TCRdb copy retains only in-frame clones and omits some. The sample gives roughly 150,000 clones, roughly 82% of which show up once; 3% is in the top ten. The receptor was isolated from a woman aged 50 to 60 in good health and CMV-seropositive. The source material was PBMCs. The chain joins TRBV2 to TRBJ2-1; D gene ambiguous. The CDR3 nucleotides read TGTGCCAGCAGTGAATTGATGAGCTCCTACAATGAGCAGTTCTTC. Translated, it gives CASSELMSSYNEQFF.